The 14 T cell receptor beta chains below all came from one sample that was sequenced in a study of T cell repertoires in cytomegalovirus infection. TCRdb re-called the reads with MiXCR, one entry per CDR3 protein. This sample has about 740,000 distinct CDR3 sequences, with 35% found just once. Sequenced material: PBMCs. Receptor source: a human donor in good health (CMV status not recorded). Some clones in this sample may be carry-over from other donors' samples.

The table lists this clonotype with a few counts. The V call is TRBV19, the J call TRBJ1-6, with D perhaps TRBD1 (6 bases). The CDR3 consists of 13 residues. Germline V gene data show CDR1 as LNHDA and CDR2 as SQIVND (reference sequence). With 10 bases removed from V and 5 bases from J, the gap between germline ends came to 12 bases. The CDR3: CATSDSDNSPLHF. The CDR3 region has the DNA TGTGCCACCTCGGACAGCGATAATTCACCCCTCCACTTT. Full variable domain (outside the CDR3, taken from reference TRBV19 and TRBJ1-6): DGGITQSPKYLFRKEGQNVTLSCEQNLNHDAMYWYRQDPGQGLRLIYYSQIVNDFQKGDIAEGYSVSREKKESFPLTVTSAQKNPTAFYLCATSDSDNSPLHFGNGTRLTVT.

The chain has TRBV20-1 and TRBJ2-1; tentatively, D is TRBD2 (5 bases). CDR3 size: 14 residues. Germline V gene data show CDR1 as DFQATT and CDR2 as SNEGSKA (reference sequence). The V end was cut by 6 bases, the J end by 6 bases, with 18 bases between. Written as DNA, the CDR3 is TGCAGTGCGCCGGACTCCCTAATGCGCAATGAGCAGTTCTTC. Its translation: CSAPDSLMRNEQFF.

As concerns this clonotype: An end of the junction differs from the germline gene, which may be a read error. The chain carries TRBV5-3 and TRBJ2-1, with D possibly called TRBD1 or TRBD2 (5 bases each). TRBV5-3 is flagged as an ORF with uncertain function. This CDR3 region has 16 residues. CDR3 coding DNA: TGTGCCAGCAGCTTAGATGGGGACCCCAATTACAATGAGCAGTTCTTC. It yields the protein CASSLDGDPNYNEQFF.

The chain links TRBV5-6 to TRBJ2-7; D unresolved. This CDR3 region has 12 residues. Germline V gene data show CDR1 as SGHDT and CDR2 as YYEEEE. V was cut by 0 bases and J by 6 bases, with 7 bases left in between. The chain's CDR3 is CASSLEYSEQYF. The CDR3 nucleotides read TGTGCCAGCAGCTTGGAGTATAGCGAGCAGTACTTC.

At least ten counts were recorded for this clonotype. V and J are TRBV7-8 and TRBJ2-1, with 9 bases identical to TRBD1. After removal of 5 bases from V and 9 bases from J, the junction contained 11 bases not matched to a gene. Germline V lookup: CDR1 SGHVS, CDR2 FQNEAQ. The CDR3 is 15 amino acids. CDR3: CASSPTRDRVGEQFF. CDR3 bases: TGTGCCAGCAGCCCAACCCGGGACAGGGTAGGTGAGCAGTTCTTC.

This clonotype appeared a few times. The gene calls are TRBV7-2 and TRBJ2-5; 7 nucleotides line up with TRBD1. J gave up 2 bases and V 4 bases, and 7 bases lay outside the gene matches. CDR3 size: 15 residues. The germline V gene has CDR1 SGHTA and CDR2 FQGNSA. The CDR3 reads CASSSPGQPQETQYF. The CDR3 nucleotides read TGTGCCAGCAGCTCTCCGGGACAGCCTCAAGAGACCCAGTACTTC.

This clonotype was seen ten or more times. The chain links TRBV7-8 to TRBJ2-1, with 7 nucleotides matching TRBD1. V was clipped by 3 bases and J by 2 bases; unmatched bases: 7. The germline gives CDR1 SGHVS, CDR2 FQNEAQ. This CDR3 is 16 amino acids long. CDR3 in DNA: TGTGCCAGCAGCTTCTACGGGACAGTCACCTACAATGAGCAGTTCTTC. Translated: CASSFYGTVTYNEQFF.

The rearrangement joins TRBV6-6 to TRBJ2-1; D might be TRBD1 (6 bases). Per the germline V gene, CDR1 is MNHNY and CDR2 is SVGAGI (reference sequence). The ends were cut back, 2 bases at V and 2 bases at J, with 25 bases in the middle. The CDR3 loop spans 20 amino acids. CDR3 nucleotide sequence: TGTGCCAGCAGTTACCTGAACGACGGGATTTCGGACAGCACCTACAATGAGCAGTTCTTC. This sequence encodes CASSYLNDGISDSTYNEQFF.

This clonotype was counted between two and nine times. This chain connects TRBV6-1 to TRBJ1-2; D is possibly TRBD1 (5 bases). CDR3 length: 14 amino acids. V was cut by 7 bases and J by 4 bases, with 16 bases left in between. CDR1 is MNHNS, CDR2 SASEGT, per germline. CDR3 bases: TGTGCCAGCACTCGTGAGGGACCCACCTATGGCTACACCTTC. Protein: CASTREGPTYGYTF.

Regarding this clonotype: One junction end does not reproduce the germline sequence, and a read error may be involved. V usage is TRBV27 and J usage is TRBJ1-1; a weak D match, TRBD1 (5 bases). The germline V gene has CDR1 MNHEY and CDR2 SMNVEV (reference sequence). This CDR3 is 14 amino acids long. CDR3 coding DNA: TGTGCCAGCAGACCAGGGTTTCTAGGCACTGAATCTTTCTTT. Its protein is CASRPGFLGTESFF.

This clonotype was seen only a few times. V and J are TRBV28 and TRBJ2-7; D is uncertain. The CDR3 totals 13 residues. The V and J ends lost 6 bases and 2 bases respectively, with 11 bases between them. From germline, CDR1 is MDHEN and CDR2 SYDVKM. The CDR3 spells CASRETAAYEQYF. CDR3 coding DNA: TGTGCCAGCAGAGAGACGGCCGCCTACGAGCAGTACTTC.

The genes are TRBV12-3 or TRBV12-4 and TRBJ1-5; D remains ambiguous. The CDR3 contains 16 residues. Trimming took 5 bases from V and 6 from J, leaving 20 bases between them. CDR3 DNA sequence: TGTGCCAGCAGTCTTATGGCCCGGTTGTTGAGTCAGCCCCAGCATTTT. This sequence encodes CASSLMARLLSQPQHF.

This clonotype showed up just a few times. This chain links TRBV7-9 with TRBJ2-5, with D maybe TRBD2 (5 bases). Germline V gene lookup returns CDR1 SEHNR and CDR2 FQNEAQ (reference sequence). The CDR3 extends over 13 amino acids. Trimming cost V 7 bases and J 4 bases, with 13 bases left between them. CDR3 protein: CASISRAGETQYF. For the CDR3, the DNA is TGTGCCAGCATTTCGCGGGCCGGAGAGACCCAGTACTTC.

The chain has TRBV10-3 and TRBJ2-3; 11 bases agree with TRBD2. There are 16 residues in the CDR3. Germline V gene data show CDR1 as ENHRY and CDR2 as SYGVKD. J was trimmed by 0 bases and V by 5 bases; bases with no gene match: 4. CDR3 amino acids: CAISPTSGRSTDTQYF. The CDR3 bases are TGTGCCATCAGTCCCACTAGCGGGAGAAGCACAGATACGCAGTATTTT.